Each of the 28 T cell receptor beta chains below was sequenced from the same sample in a study of metastatic and nonmetastatic thyroid tumors. Prior to thyroid surgery, none of the patients had received any treatment. Using MiXCR, TCRdb reanalyzed the PCR reads. The sample lists 24,000 or so clones, 10% to 15% occurring once. The sequencing input was blood. These receptor sequences come from a female donor with papillary thyroid cancer or a benign thyroid nodule (not recorded which). Some clones in this sample may be carry-over from other donors' samples.

A remark on this clone: A read error may explain this, as a much larger clone is one base away. Other DNA sequences in the same sample also yield this CDR3. The chain recombines TRBV29-1 with TRBJ2-5; 9 nucleotides match TRBD1. The CDR3 has 14 amino acids. V gave up 4 bases and J gave up 2 bases; unmatched junction bases: 5. Germline V gives CDR1 SQVTM, CDR2 ANQGSEA. CDR3 sequence: CSVAPGQGQETQYF. The CDR3 DNA reads as TGCAGCGTTGCCCCGGGACAGGGTCAAGAGACCCAGTACTTC.

This clone was counted at least ten times. This rearrangement joins TRBV27 to TRBJ1-6; weak D call: TRBD1 (6 bases). CDR1 MNHEY and CDR2 SMNVEV come from the germline V gene (reference sequence). CDR3 length: 14 residues. Deletions cut 8 bases from V and 9 bases from J, with 17 bases between. The DNA of the CDR3 is TGTGCCAGCGGAAGGGGGACCCGGGCTTCACCCCTCCACTTT. The encoded protein is CASGRGTRASPLHF.

At least ten counts were recorded for this clone. The chain uses TRBV7-3 and TRBJ2-1; 12 bases align to TRBD2. This CDR3 region has 14 residues. V lost 5 bases and J lost 7; bases outside the gene matches: 3. Germline values: CDR1 SGHTA, CDR2 FQGTGA. The CDR3 loop is CASSPGTSGNEQFF. The CDR3 bases are TGTGCCAGCAGCCCGGGGACTAGCGGGAATGAGCAGTTCTTC. The full variable domain, rest sourced from reference TRBV7-3 and TRBJ2-1, is GAGVSQTPSNKVTEKGKYVELRCDPISGHTALYWYRQSLGQGPEFLIYFQGTGAADDSGLPNDRFFAVRPEGSVSTLKIQRTERGDSAVYLCASSPGTSGNEQFFGPGTRLTVL.

This clone was detected many times. The chain uses TRBV6-5 and TRBJ1-3, with TRBD1 identical over 7 bases. The V gene's germline CDR1 is MNHEY and CDR2 SVGAGI. V shed 0 bases, J shed 4 bases, and the junction held 12 bases outside the gene matches. This CDR3 is 18 amino acids long. CDR3 coding DNA: TGTGCCAGCAGTTACTCAGGGGGCACGGGGGGCTCAGGAAACACCATATATTTT. It translates to CASSYSGGTGGSGNTIYF.

A remark on this clone: The junction departs from germline at one end; a sequencing error may be responsible. Other DNA sequences from this sample encode an identical CDR3 as well. This chain links TRBV5-1 with TRBJ2-1; 7 bases line up with TRBD2. The germline CDR1 and CDR2 sequences are SGHRS and YFSETQ. This CDR3 comprises 15 residues. DNA of the CDR3: TGTGCCAGCAGCTTGGGGGACTATTGGGGCGATGAGCAGTTCTTC. Translating gives CASSLGDYWGDEQFF.

This clone was recorded many times. The CDR3 protein is CASSPSFLGGHEELFF. CDR3 bases: TGTGCCAGCAGCCCCAGTTTCTTAGGGGGGCACGAGGAGCTGTTTTTT. The V and J genes are TRBV7-8 and TRBJ2-2; possibly TRBD1 or TRBD2 for D (6 bases each). The CDR3 is 16 residues long. Germline V gene lookup returns CDR1 SGHVS and CDR2 FQNEAQ. V gave up 5 bases and J gave up 10 bases, with 23 bases separating them.

Note on this clone: One end of the junction varies from germline; a read error may be responsible. This chain connects TRBV28 to TRBJ2-5, with D possibly TRBD2 on 6 matching bases. Germline assignment: CDR1 MDHEN and CDR2 SYDVKM. The CDR3 length is 15 residues. The CDR3 loop is CACSRGRTIGMSQYF. The CDR3 bases are TGTGCCTGCAGTCGCGGAAGGACTATCGGGATGTCCCAGTACTTC.

This clone was counted many times. The chain links TRBV3-1 to TRBJ1-1; unclear D gene. This CDR3 spans 13 amino acids. V lost 5 bases to trimming and J lost 5 bases, with 12 bases between them. In germline, CDR1 is LGHDT, CDR2 YNNKEL (reference sequence). The CDR3 is CASSSPVSTEAFF. The CDR3 nucleotides are TGTGCCAGCAGCAGCCCCGTCAGTACTGAAGCTTTCTTT.

This clone was recorded many times. The chain links TRBV12-3 or TRBV12-4 to TRBJ1-1; the D is unclear. The CDR3 consists of 11 residues. Trimming shortened V by 3 bases and J by 7 bases, and 6 bases separated the two germline ends. The chain's CDR3 is CASSFGFEAFF. CDR3 coding DNA: TGTGCCAGCAGTTTTGGCTTTGAAGCTTTCTTT.

This clone was seen ten or more times. As DNA, the CDR3 is TGTGCCAGCAGCACCCTCCGGGACAGGGGTTACAATGAGCAGTTCTTC. Protein sequence: CASSTLRDRGYNEQFF. V usage is TRBV7-2 and J usage is TRBJ2-1; 10 bases are shared with TRBD1. Germline lookup yields CDR1 SGHTA and CDR2 FQGNSA. The CDR3 covers 16 residues. J was trimmed by 4 bases and V by 5 bases; bases with no gene match: 8.

This clone was found a few times. One end of the junction does not line up with germline, which may come from a read error. The chain combines TRBV15 with TRBJ2-3; perhaps TRBD2 as D (6 bases). CDR1 is LNHNV, CDR2 YYDKDF, per germline (reference sequence). The CDR3 covers 12 residues. CDR3 in DNA: TGTGCCACCAACAGAGGGACTCAGGTGCAGTATTTT. Translated, it gives CATNRGTQVQYF.

This clone was counted many times. This chain connects TRBV27 to TRBJ2-7; D unclear. Trimming stripped 5 bases from V and 4 bases from J, with 12 bases between. CDR3 size: 13 residues. The V gene's germline CDR1 is MNHEY and CDR2 SMNVEV (reference sequence). The CDR3 DNA reads TGTGCCAGCAGTCCCGGACCCGTTTACGAGCAGTACTTC. Translation gives CASSPGPVYEQYF.

This clone was observed many times. The chain uses TRBV4-1 and TRBJ1-2; TRBD1 agrees at 10 bases. This CDR3 has 16 residues. V was pared by 2 bases and J by 4 bases, with 7 bases of the junction left unmatched. Germline V gives CDR1 MGHRA, CDR2 YSYEKL. CDR3 coding DNA: TGCGCCAGCAGCCAAAGGGGGACAGGGGATGTCTATGGCTACACCTTC. This codes for CASSQRGTGDVYGYTF.

This clone was recorded at least ten times. V usage is TRBV5-4 and J usage is TRBJ1-2, with 8 bases identical to TRBD1. The CDR3 runs to 15 residues. CDR1 is SGHNT, CDR2 YYREEE, per germline (reference sequence). V shed 0 bases and J 7 bases; nucleotides not matched to a gene: 8. The chain's CDR3 is CASSLGSRTGSGYTF. Here the CDR3 DNA reads TGTGCCAGCAGCTTGGGGAGTCGGACAGGGAGTGGCTACACCTTC.

The table lists this clone with many counts. The chain combines TRBV12-3 or TRBV12-4 with TRBJ2-1; 7 nucleotides match TRBD2. The CDR3 has 13 amino acids. V shed 4 bases, J shed 7 bases, and the junction held 4 bases outside the gene matches. The CDR3 spells CASSSGLRNEQFF. The CDR3 region has the DNA TGTGCCAGCAGTTCGGGACTAAGGAATGAGCAGTTCTTC.

This clone was recorded at least ten times. CDR3 bases: TGTGCCAGCAGCCGGGGGCAAGGAACAATGTGGCAGTTCTTC. The encoded protein is CASSRGQGTMWQFF. The rearrangement joins TRBV3-1 to TRBJ2-1; possibly TRBD1 for D (6 bases). The CDR3 contains 14 residues. Germline V lookup: CDR1 LGHDT, CDR2 YNNKEL (reference sequence). Trimming pared 4 bases from V and 12 bases from J, leaving 19 bases between.

This clone was detected ten times or more. V and J are TRBV28 and TRBJ1-2; D is perhaps TRBD1 (5 bases). This CDR3 region has 16 residues. CDR1 and CDR2 from the germline V gene are MDHEN and SYDVKM. V lost 4 bases to trimming and J lost 3 bases, with 18 bases between them. The CDR3: CASSSQSSQGDYGYTF. The DNA of the CDR3 is TGTGCCAGCAGTTCCCAATCCTCCCAGGGAGACTATGGCTACACCTTC.

A remark on this clone: Other DNA sequences from this sample encode an identical CDR3 as well. The chain has TRBV11-1 and TRBJ2-1; 11 nucleotides agree with TRBD2. With V trimmed by 3 bases and J by 10 bases, 11 bases remained unmatched. Germline CDR1 SGHAT, CDR2 FQDESV (reference sequence). The CDR3 is made up of 16 amino acids. CDR3 sequence reads: CASSFATSGIVNEQFF. In DNA, the CDR3 is TGTGCCAGCAGCTTCGCGACTAGCGGGATCGTTAACGAGCAGTTCTTC.

This clone was counted at least ten times. The V and J genes are TRBV6-1 and TRBJ1-4; the match to TRBD1 covers 7 bases. The CDR3 length is 15 residues. After removal of 4 bases from V and 4 bases from J, the junction contained 6 bases not matched to a gene. Per germline, CDR1 MNHNS and CDR2 SASEGT. CDR3 sequence: CASSGRGGYNEKLFF. The CDR3 coding sequence is TGTGCCAGCAGTGGCCGAGGGGGCTATAATGAAAAACTGTTTTTT.

The table lists this clone with a count of one. CDR3 region: CASSRRGANVLTF. DNA for the CDR3: TGTGCCAGCAGCCGGAGGGGGGCCAACGTCCTGACTTTC. V is TRBV14 and J is TRBJ2-6; D is possibly TRBD2 (5 bases). Germline values: CDR1 SGHDN, CDR2 FVKESK. V gave up 4 bases and J gave up 4 bases, with 5 bases separating them. The CDR3 has 13 residues. Combining the CDR3 with reference TRBV14 and TRBJ2-6 gives the whole variable domain EAGVTQFPSHSVIEKGQTVTLRCDPISGHDNLYWYRRVMGKEIKFLLHFVKESKQDESGMPNNRFLAERTGGTYSTLKVQPAELEDSGVYFCASSRRGANVLTFGAGSRLTVL.

This clone has a count of ten or more. The chain uses TRBV28 and TRBJ1-1, with D possibly TRBD1 on 5 matching bases. The CDR3 runs to 13 residues. The germline gives CDR1 MDHEN, CDR2 SYDVKM. The V and J ends lost 2 bases and 5 bases respectively, with 9 bases between them. The DNA of the CDR3 is TGTGCCAGCAGTTTAGACTGGGGGACTGAAGCTTTCTTT. Translation gives CASSLDWGTEAFF.

At least ten counts were recorded for this clone. V usage is TRBV6-2 or TRBV6-3 and J usage is TRBJ2-7, with D unclear. The germline V gene has CDR1 MNHEY and CDR2 SVGEGT. Trimming cost V 2 bases and J 0 bases, with 5 bases left between them. This CDR3 has 13 residues. The CDR3 coding sequence is TGTGCCAGCAGTTACACTGTCTCCTACGAGCAGTACTTC. Its protein is CASSYTVSYEQYF.

This clone was seen repeatedly, ten times or more. V is TRBV7-2 and J is TRBJ2-3; D is uncertain. Germline CDR1 reads SGHTA; CDR2 reads FQGNSA. The CDR3 is made up of 15 amino acids. V dropped 5 bases and J dropped 0 bases, with 12 bases sitting between them. The chain's CDR3 is CASSPYPGSTDTQYF. CDR3 DNA: TGTGCCAGCAGCCCCTACCCCGGGAGCACAGATACGCAGTATTTT. Variable domain in full (rest from reference TRBV7-2 and TRBJ2-3): GAGVSQSPSNKVTEKGKDVELRCDPISGHTALYWYRQSLGQGLEFLIYFQGNSAPDKSGLPSDRFSAERTGGSVSTLTIQRTQQEDSAVYLCASSPYPGSTDTQYFGPGTRLTVL.

This clone was counted ten times or more. The chain is built from TRBV28 and TRBJ2-7; D is possibly TRBD2 (6 bases). The germline V gene encodes CDR1 MDHEN and CDR2 SYDVKM. This CDR3 has 16 amino acids. Between the trimmed V and J ends, which lost 5 bases and 7 bases, there was a span of 24 bases. DNA of the CDR3: TGTGCCAGCAGTATGACAACGGGACTGACGGTGAGGGAGCAGTACTTC. It encodes CASSMTTGLTVREQYF.

This clone was counted a few times. V gene TRBV7-6 combines with J gene TRBJ2-7; no clear D gene. Germline V gene data show CDR1 as SGHVS and CDR2 as FNYEAQ. V lost 1 base to trimming and J lost 3 bases, with 16 bases between them. The CDR3 runs to 16 residues. The CDR3 spells CASSLGCITTDYEQYF. The CDR3 DNA reads as TGTGCCAGCAGCTTAGGTTGTATTACCACCGACTACGAGCAGTACTTC.

The table lists this clone with many counts. The chain carries TRBV11-3 and TRBJ1-4, with TRBD1 matching 8 bases. The germline CDR1 and CDR2 sequences are SGHNT and YENEEA. This CDR3 has 14 amino acids. Trimming at V came to 5 bases and at J to 8 bases, leaving 7 bases not matched to a gene. The DNA for the CDR3 is TGTGCCAGCAGCCCGGACAGGGTGCGAGAAAAACTGTTTTTT. Translated, it gives CASSPDRVREKLFF.

This clone was found many times. This chain links TRBV6-2 or TRBV6-3 with TRBJ2-7; perhaps TRBD1 as D (8 bases). The CDR3 is 13 residues long. The germline CDR1 and CDR2 sequences are MNHEY and SVGEGT. The V and J ends lost 6 bases and 2 bases respectively, with 11 bases between them. As DNA, the CDR3 is TGTGCCAGCAGAACAGGGGGGGCCTACGAGCAGTACTTC. Translated, it gives CASRTGGAYEQYF.

There are many counts of this clone. V usage is TRBV11-2 and J usage is TRBJ1-1; D remains unclear. The germline V and J ends were trimmed by 8 bases and 1 base, with 14 bases remaining between them. Per the germline V gene, CDR1 is SGHAT and CDR2 is FQNNGV. This CDR3 comprises 14 residues. The CDR3 sequence is CASRSDAGNTEAFF. The CDR3 coding sequence is TGTGCCAGCCGCTCTGATGCGGGGAACACTGAAGCTTTCTTT.